Shown below are 19 T cell receptor beta chains from a single sample sequenced in a study of T cell repertoires in cytomegalovirus infection. TCRdb passed the reads through MiXCR, listing each CDR3 protein once. Of 350,000 to 400,000 distinct CDR3 sequences listed, around a third are singletons. Antigens for these TCRs are unknown. The starting material was cultured PBMCs, obtained from culture after CMV antigen stimulation. These receptors originate from a human donor in good health (CMV status not recorded). Some clones in this sample may be carry-over from other donors' samples.

The chain links TRBV7-9 to TRBJ2-7; D is possibly TRBD1 or TRBD2 (5 bases each). This CDR3 contains 11 residues. Per the germline V gene, CDR1 is SEHNR and CDR2 is FQNEAQ (reference sequence). Trimming removed 5 bases from V and 6 bases from J, with 8 bases in between. The CDR3, as DNA: TGTGCCAGCAGCCTAGGGACCGAGCAGTACTTC. Encoded protein: CASSLGTEQYF.

This sequence joins TRBV15 and TRBJ2-5; the match to TRBD2 covers 7 bases. The CDR3 runs 14 residues. V gave up 5 bases and J gave up 4 bases; unmatched junction bases: 7. Germline CDR1 and CDR2: LNHNV and YYDKDF (reference sequence). The CDR3 is CATSPGGKLETQYF. The DNA for the CDR3 is TGTGCCACCAGCCCCGGGGGGAAATTAGAGACCCAGTACTTC.

The DNA of the CDR3 is TGTGCCAGCAGCTCTGCGCCGAGCTCCTACAATGAGCAGTTCTTC. Amino acid sequence: CASSSAPSSYNEQFF. V gene TRBV6-2 or TRBV6-3 combines with J gene TRBJ2-1; D ambiguous. Trimming shortened V by 6 bases and J by 0 bases, and 12 bases separated the two germline ends. This CDR3 spans 15 amino acids. Germline lookup yields CDR1 MNHEY and CDR2 SVGEGT.

This clonotype has a count of ten or more. The CDR3 bases are TGTGCCAGCAGCTTATGGGGTAGTCTAAACACCGGGGAGCTGTTTTTT. It specifies CASSLWGSLNTGELFF. The gene calls are TRBV7-2 and TRBJ2-2; no reliable D call. CDR3 length: 16 amino acids. Trimming shortened V by 2 bases and J by 2 bases, and 12 bases separated the two germline ends. Germline V gene lookup returns CDR1 SGHTA and CDR2 FQGNSA.

V is TRBV27 and J is TRBJ2-1; D not certain. This CDR3 spans 15 amino acids. Germline V lookup: CDR1 MNHEY, CDR2 SMNVEV (reference sequence). V lost 0 bases and J lost 6, with 12 bases in between. The DNA for the CDR3 is TGTGCCAGCAGTTTATCTTGGGAACTGGGCAATGAGCAGTTCTTC. Its translation: CASSLSWELGNEQFF.

The chain is built from TRBV28 and TRBJ2-1, with TRBD2 matching 10 bases. This CDR3 has 17 residues. The J segment lost 8 bases and the V segment lost 0 bases, leaving 10 bases of the junction unmatched. Germline V gene sequence: CDR1 MDHEN, CDR2 SYDVKM. The CDR3 protein is CASSLWPSGRAGDEQFF. CDR3 coding DNA: TGTGCCAGCAGTTTATGGCCCAGCGGGAGGGCCGGGGATGAGCAGTTCTTC.

The chain has TRBV27 and TRBJ1-1, with D possibly matching TRBD1 (5 bases). V shed 1 base and J shed 1 base, with 10 bases lying between them. Germline CDR1 MNHEY, CDR2 SMNVEV (reference sequence). The CDR3 has 15 amino acids. The CDR3 nucleotides read TGTGCCAGCAGTTTATTAGTGGGGGGGAACACTGAAGCTTTCTTT. Translated: CASSLLVGGNTEAFF.

This chain uses TRBV27 with TRBJ1-1; possibly TRBD1 for D (5 bases). V shed 5 bases and J shed 1 base, with 11 bases lying between them. The CDR3 extends over 14 amino acids. Germline loops: CDR1 MNHEY, CDR2 SMNVEV (reference sequence). The CDR3: CASSLQVGNTEAFF. The CDR3 DNA reads as TGTGCCAGCAGTCTACAGGTGGGGAACACTGAAGCTTTCTTT.

This chain uses TRBV6-2 or TRBV6-3 with TRBJ2-7; no reliable D call. The CDR3 spans 14 residues. V was clipped by 0 bases and J by 6 bases, with 12 bases between them. Per germline, CDR1 MNHEY and CDR2 SVGEGT. The CDR3 protein is CASSYSNRVGEQYF. The CDR3 DNA follows: TGTGCCAGCAGTTACTCGAATAGGGTCGGCGAGCAGTACTTC.

This clonotype was picked up a small number of times. The chain combines TRBV4-3 with TRBJ2-4; tentatively, D is TRBD1 (6 bases). Per germline, CDR1 LGHNA and CDR2 YSLEER. With 0 bases removed from V and 13 bases from J, the gap between germline ends came to 22 bases. CDR3 length equals 16 residues. DNA for the CDR3: TGCGCCAGCAGCCAAGAAAGTAATCCCTCACAGGGCACGCAGTACTTC. It yields the protein CASSQESNPSQGTQYF.

In this sample, this clonotype turned up many times. V gene TRBV7-2 combines with J gene TRBJ1-4; 7 bases agree with TRBD1. The length of the CDR3 is 15 residues. Germline values: CDR1 SGHTA, CDR2 FQGNSA. The junction had 3 bases not matched to a gene; V was cut back by 2 bases and J by 3 bases. The CDR3 region is CASSLMGQSNEKLFF. The CDR3 region has the DNA TGTGCCAGCAGCTTAATGGGACAGTCTAATGAAAAACTGTTTTTT.

The chain is built from TRBV19 and TRBJ2-1; D tentatively reads TRBD1 or TRBD2 (5 bases each). The germline V gene has CDR1 LNHDA and CDR2 SQIVND (reference sequence). This CDR3 is built from 16 residues. The V end was cut by 2 bases, the J end by 5 bases, with 16 bases between. The CDR3 sequence: CASSIFGGTSNNEQFF. The CDR3 bases are TGTGCCAGTAGTATATTTGGTGGGACCTCAAACAATGAGCAGTTCTTC.

This clonotype was counted only a few times. The V call is TRBV7-2, the J call TRBJ2-3, with D perhaps matching TRBD2 (5 bases). Trimming removed 1 base from V and 6 bases from J, with 8 bases in between. The CDR3 covers 13 residues. Germline lookup yields CDR1 SGHTA and CDR2 FQGNSA. CDR3 protein: CASSLVWEDTQYF. CDR3 DNA sequence: TGTGCCAGCAGCTTAGTGTGGGAGGATACGCAGTATTTT. Using reference TRBV7-2 and TRBJ2-3 for the parts outside the CDR3, the full variable domain is GAGVSQSPSNKVTEKGKDVELRCDPISGHTALYWYRQSLGQGLEFLIYFQGNSAPDKSGLPSDRFSAERTGGSVSTLTIQRTQQEDSAVYLCASSLVWEDTQYFGPGTRLTVL.

This sequence joins TRBV28 and TRBJ2-5; 8 nucleotides align to TRBD1. Germline V CDR1 and CDR2: MDHEN, SYDVKM. The junction had 5 bases not matched to a gene; V was cut back by 3 bases and J by 5 bases. The CDR3 contains 14 residues. CDR3 DNA: TGTGCCAGCAGTTTCGGACAGGGAGTGGAGACCCAGTACTTC. It codes for CASSFGQGVETQYF.

This clonotype was found a few times. V gene TRBV11-3 combines with J gene TRBJ2-7; tentatively, D is TRBD1 or TRBD2 (6 bases each). Germline lookup yields CDR1 SGHNT and CDR2 YENEEA. This CDR3 contains 15 residues. The V and J ends lost 5 bases and 6 bases respectively, with 20 bases between them. The CDR3 protein is CASSQGPTSRGEQYF. The CDR3 coding sequence is TGTGCCAGCAGCCAGGGGCCGACTAGTCGGGGCGAGCAGTACTTC. The variable domain in full, with the rest retrieved from reference TRBV11-3 and TRBJ2-7, is EAGVVQSPRYKIIEKKQPVAFWCNPISGHNTLYWYLQNLGQGPELLIRYENEEAVDDSQLPKDRFSAERLKGVDSTLKIQPAELGDSAVYLCASSQGPTSRGEQYFGPGTRLTVT.

The chain recombines TRBV19 with TRBJ1-3, with a possible D match to TRBD1 (5 bases). Germline CDR1 LNHDA, CDR2 SQIVND (reference sequence). V gave up 2 bases and J gave up 0 bases, with 14 bases separating them. This CDR3 has 17 amino acids. The CDR3 region is CASSIFWGRSSGNTIYF. The CDR3 bases are TGTGCCAGTAGTATATTCTGGGGACGCAGCTCTGGAAACACCATATATTTT.

This clonotype appeared a few times. V is TRBV7-3 and J is TRBJ2-1; D unresolved. Trimming removed 2 bases at V and 4 bases at J, with 9 bases between. The CDR3 loop spans 14 amino acids. The germline CDR1 and CDR2 sequences are SGHTA and FQGTGA. The CDR3 bases are TGTGCCAGCAGCTTAGGCGGAGAGTACAATGAGCAGTTCTTC. It translates to CASSLGGEYNEQFF.

The CDR3 DNA sequence: TGCAGTGCTATAGGACTAGCGGGAGGGCAAGAGACCCAGTACTTC. Amino acid sequence: CSAIGLAGGQETQYF. The chain recombines TRBV20-1 with TRBJ2-5; 15 nucleotides line up with TRBD2. The trim removed 4 bases at V and 2 bases at J, leaving 2 bases unmatched. CDR1 and CDR2 (germline): DFQATT, SNEGSKA (reference sequence). This CDR3 has 15 amino acids.

Here the CDR3 DNA reads TGTGCCAGCAGATACAGGGGCGCCGAGACCCAGTACTTC. It specifies CASRYRGAETQYF. The V and J genes are TRBV7-8 and TRBJ2-5; 7 bases are a match to TRBD1. J lost 5 bases, V lost 6 bases, and 6 bases had no gene match. Germline V CDR1 and CDR2: SGHVS, FQNEAQ. The CDR3 totals 13 residues.